Presented here are 10 T cell receptor beta chains from one specimen sequenced in a study of regulatory T cells in long-lasting Graves disease (dated by TCRdb to the early 2020s). Receptor amplification or capture employed multiplex PCR. TCRdb shows the sequencer as Illumina HiSeq 4000. To build TCR beta libraries, CDR3 regions were amplified by Arm-PCR using iRepertoire HTBI primers. Clones were called with MiXCR by TCRdb after fastp trimmed the public reads at Q25, and only in-frame beta chains were retained. A single entry per CDR3 protein holds the most common genes and DNA from its merged rows. The sample includes 450,000 to 600,000 distinct CDR3 sequences, with 15% to 20% observed a single time. 12% of the sample is taken by the ten largest. The time point label, read with the paper, signifies: newly diagnosed GD, antithyroid drugs for less than 3 months. For both TCR sequencing and RNA sequencing, RNA was extracted from PBMCs in TRIzol.

The same data also contributed to another study, on T cells in Graves' hyperthyroidism and ophthalmopathy.

Here the sequenced sample was peripheral blood mononuclear cells (PBMCs), taken at new diagnosis, from a patient treated with antithyroid drugs. The source is a middle-aged man with Graves disease. Donor details come from another sample of the same person, matched by shared clones.

This clonotype came up many times. The V call is TRBV20-1, the J call TRBJ2-1; either TRBD1 or TRBD2 may fit D (5 bases each). Trimming removed 7 bases at V and 5 bases at J, with 15 bases between. The CDR3 is 13 amino acids. Germline values: CDR1 DFQATT, CDR2 SNEGSKA (reference sequence). The CDR3 region has the DNA TGCAGTGTCGCCGGGGCCTCTGACAATGAGCAGTTCTTC. It specifies CSVAGASDNEQFF.

This clonotype was observed many times. CDR3 DNA: TGTGCCAGCAGTACGGATCCGGGACAGCCAAATCAGCCCCAGCATTTT. Amino acids: CASSTDPGQPNQPQHF. The V gene is TRBV2, the J gene TRBJ1-5; 7 bases fit TRBD1. V lost 5 bases and J lost 4; bases outside the gene matches: 11. The germline V gene encodes CDR1 SNHLY and CDR2 FYNNEI. The CDR3 sequence is 16 residues long.

Many counts were recorded for this clonotype. The chain joins TRBV7-9 to TRBJ1-1; 9 bases line up with TRBD1. The CDR3 is 15 amino acids. Unmatched junction bases numbered 4, after V lost 5 bases and J lost 0 bases. The germline V gene encodes CDR1 SEHNR and CDR2 FQNEAQ (reference sequence). The DNA for the CDR3 is TGTGCCAGCAGCGAAAACAGGGGGCTGAACACTGAAGCTTTCTTT. Translation: CASSENRGLNTEAFF.

Comment on this clonotype: With a much larger clone just one base away, this may be a read error. This sequence joins TRBV11-2 and TRBJ2-7; D gene ambiguous. From germline, CDR1 is SGHAT and CDR2 FQNNGV. This CDR3 has 12 residues. This chain's CDR3 is CASQENSYEQCF. In DNA form, the CDR3 reads TGTGCCTCCCAGGAAAACTCCTACGAGCAGTGCTTC.

The chain couples TRBV29-1 to TRBJ1-1, with TRBD1 matching 7 bases. CDR3 length: 11 residues. The germline CDR1 and CDR2 sequences are SQVTM and ANQGSEA. With 6 bases clipped from V and 6 bases from J, the junction kept 4 bases outside the gene matches. CDR3 sequence: CSVDQGAEAFF. The CDR3 DNA reads as TGCAGCGTAGATCAGGGGGCTGAAGCTTTCTTT.

This clonotype appeared a few times. V gene TRBV29-1 combines with J gene TRBJ2-7; possibly TRBD2 for D (7 bases). V lost 4 bases, J lost 5 bases, and 18 bases lay in between. This CDR3 contains 14 residues. Germline V lookup: CDR1 SQVTM, CDR2 ANQGSEA. In nucleotides, the CDR3 is TGCAGCGTTGCTAGGGGGGGCTATTCCCACGAGCAGTACTTC. Translation gives CSVARGGYSHEQYF.

This clonotype showed up just a few times. The chain carries TRBV7-8 and TRBJ2-1, with TRBD2 matching over 9 bases. The V segment lost 3 bases and the J segment 8 bases; nucleotides outside the gene matches: 5. The length of the CDR3 is 14 residues. The V gene's germline CDR1 is SGHVS and CDR2 FQNEAQ. The CDR3: CASSFSTSGYEQFF. The CDR3 DNA is TGTGCCAGCAGCTTTTCGACTAGCGGCTATGAGCAGTTCTTC.

The rearrangement uses TRBV4-2 and TRBJ2-3; maybe TRBD2 (5 bases). CDR3 length: 13 amino acids. Germline-derived CDR1 and CDR2 are LGHNA and YNFKEQ. V lost 6 bases, J lost 9 bases, and 16 bases lay in between. CDR3 amino acids: CASRDPTSTTQYF. CDR3 nucleotides: TGTGCCAGCAGGGACCCTACTAGTACAACGCAGTATTTT.

Worth noting for this clonotype: This may come from a read error, since a much larger clone is one base off. As the CDR3 is not closed by the conserved phenylalanine or tryptophan, this likely results from a read error. V and J are TRBV7-3 and TRBJ2-5; D is perhaps TRBD1 (5 bases). The CDR3 runs 15 residues. V lost 5 bases, J lost 5 bases, and 18 bases lay in between. Germline CDR1 SGHTA, CDR2 FQGTGA. DNA of the CDR3: TGTGCCAGCAGCCCCCCATCGGTCAGGGATGAGACCCAGTACCTC. This sequence encodes CASSPPSVRDETQYL.

This clonotype was seen repeatedly, ten times or more. CDR3 in amino acids: CASSPGGDRHNEQFF. In DNA form, the CDR3 reads TGTGCCAGCAGCCCCGGGGGGGACCGGCACAATGAGCAGTTCTTC. V gene TRBV11-3 combines with J gene TRBJ2-1, with TRBD2 identical over 8 bases. Per germline, CDR1 SGHNT and CDR2 YENEEA. V was pared by 5 bases and J by 5 bases, with 8 bases of the junction left unmatched. The CDR3 contains 15 residues.